This TCR beta chain emerged from a study of blood T cells in healthy people across ages. Primed by a sample-barcoded 5' primer and a J-beta primer mix, a second PCR proceeded for about 6 to 11 cycles. TCRdb ran MiXCR on the 5' RACE reads and lists one entry per CDR3 protein. The sample records about 1.1 million distinct CDR3 sequences, around two fifths being singletons. This TCR was sampled from a man younger than 35 in good health. The sequenced sample consisted of blood.

The CDR3 DNA is TGCAGTGCTAGAGACAGCGGGGGGGTAAACACCGGGGAGCTGTTTTTT. Its translation is CSARDSGGVNTGELFF. The rearrangement joins TRBV20-1 to TRBJ2-2; 10 bases line up with TRBD2. Germline assignment: CDR1 DFQATT and CDR2 SNEGSKA (reference sequence). This CDR3 is 16 amino acids long. Trimming took 0 bases from V and 2 from J; bases not matched to a gene: 3.